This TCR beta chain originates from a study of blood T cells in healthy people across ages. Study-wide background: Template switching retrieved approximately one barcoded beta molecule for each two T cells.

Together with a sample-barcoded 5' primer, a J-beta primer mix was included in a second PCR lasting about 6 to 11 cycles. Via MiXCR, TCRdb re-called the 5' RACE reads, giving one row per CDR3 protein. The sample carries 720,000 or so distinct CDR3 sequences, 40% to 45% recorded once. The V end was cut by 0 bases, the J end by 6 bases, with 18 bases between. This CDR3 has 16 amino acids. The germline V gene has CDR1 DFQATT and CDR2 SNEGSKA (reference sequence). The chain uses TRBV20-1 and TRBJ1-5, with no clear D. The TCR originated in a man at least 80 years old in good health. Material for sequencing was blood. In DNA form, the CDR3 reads TGCAGTGCTAGAGATTTCAGGACGACGAGTTTTCAGCCCCAGCATTTT. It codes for CSARDFRTTSFQPQHF.